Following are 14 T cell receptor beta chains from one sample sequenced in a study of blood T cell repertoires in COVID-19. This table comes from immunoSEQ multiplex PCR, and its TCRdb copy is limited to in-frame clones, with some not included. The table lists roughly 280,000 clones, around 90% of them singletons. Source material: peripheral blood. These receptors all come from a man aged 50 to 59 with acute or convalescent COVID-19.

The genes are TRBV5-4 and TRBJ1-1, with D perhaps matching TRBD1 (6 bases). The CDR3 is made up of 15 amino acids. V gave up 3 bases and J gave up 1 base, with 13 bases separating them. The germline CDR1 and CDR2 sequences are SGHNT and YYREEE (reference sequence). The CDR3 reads CASSWGGGANTEAFF. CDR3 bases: TGTGCCAGCAGCTGGGGTGGGGGGGCGAACACTGAAGCTTTCTTT.

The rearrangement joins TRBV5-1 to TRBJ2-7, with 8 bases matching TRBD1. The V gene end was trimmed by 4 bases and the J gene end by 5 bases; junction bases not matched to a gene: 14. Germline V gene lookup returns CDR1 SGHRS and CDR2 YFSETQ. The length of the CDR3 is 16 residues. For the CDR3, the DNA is TGCGCCAGCAGCGTTGTACCCGGACAGGGAACCGACGAGCAGTACTTC. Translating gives CASSVVPGQGTDEQYF.

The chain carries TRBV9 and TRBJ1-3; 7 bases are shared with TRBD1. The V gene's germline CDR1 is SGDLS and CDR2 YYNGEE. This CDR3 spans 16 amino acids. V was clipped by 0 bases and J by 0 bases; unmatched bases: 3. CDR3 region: CASSVARGDSGNTIYF. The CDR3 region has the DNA TGTGCCAGCAGCGTAGCCAGGGGGGACTCTGGAAACACCATATATTTT.

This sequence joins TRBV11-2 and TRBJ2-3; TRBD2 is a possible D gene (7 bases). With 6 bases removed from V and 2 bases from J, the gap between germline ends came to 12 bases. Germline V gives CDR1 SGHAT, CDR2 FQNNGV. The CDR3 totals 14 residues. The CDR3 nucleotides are TGTGCCAGCAGGGACCGGGGGGCCACAGATACGCAGTATTTT. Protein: CASRDRGATDTQYF. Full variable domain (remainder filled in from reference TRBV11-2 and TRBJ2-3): EAGVAQSPRYKIIEKRQSVAFWCNPISGHATLYWYQQILGQGPKLLIQFQNNGVVDDSQLPKDRFSAERLKGVDSTLKIQPAKLEDSAVYLCASRDRGATDTQYFGPGTRLTVL.

This CDR3 reads CAITTTAQETQYF. The CDR3 DNA is TGTGCCATCACAACGACAGCCCAAGAGACCCAGTACTTC. The chain recombines TRBV2 with TRBJ2-5, with a tentative D call TRBD1 (5 bases). This CDR3 has 13 residues. The germline CDR1 and CDR2 sequences are SNHLY and FYNNEI. The V and J ends lost 10 bases and 1 base respectively, with 13 bases between them.

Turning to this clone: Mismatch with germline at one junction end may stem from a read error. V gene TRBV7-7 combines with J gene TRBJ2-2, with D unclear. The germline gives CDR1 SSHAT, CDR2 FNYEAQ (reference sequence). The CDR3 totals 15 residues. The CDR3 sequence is CASSPDTRNTGELFF. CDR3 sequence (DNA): TGTGCTAGCAGTCCTGACACGCGGAACACCGGGGAGCTGTTTTTT. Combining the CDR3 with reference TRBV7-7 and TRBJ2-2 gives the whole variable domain GAGVSQSPRYKVTKRGQDVTLRCDPISSHATLYWYQQALGQGPEFLTYFNYEAQPDKSGLPSDRFSAERPEGSISTLTIQRTEQRDSAMYRCASSPDTRNTGELFFGEGSRLTVL.

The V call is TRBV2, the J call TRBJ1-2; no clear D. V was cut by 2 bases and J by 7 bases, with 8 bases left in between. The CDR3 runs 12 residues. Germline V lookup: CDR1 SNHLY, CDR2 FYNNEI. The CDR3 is CASSETSFGYTF. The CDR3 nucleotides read TGTGCCAGCAGTGAAACATCCTTTGGCTACACCTTC.

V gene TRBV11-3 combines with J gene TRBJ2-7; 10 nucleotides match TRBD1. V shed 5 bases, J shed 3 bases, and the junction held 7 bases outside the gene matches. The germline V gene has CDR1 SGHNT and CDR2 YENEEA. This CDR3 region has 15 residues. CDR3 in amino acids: CASSLGTGESYEQYF. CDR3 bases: TGTGCCAGCAGCCTTGGGACAGGGGAAAGCTACGAGCAGTACTTC.

CDR3 region: CAWSIVGSNQPQHF. The CDR3 DNA reads as TGTGCCTGGAGTATAGTCGGGAGCAATCAGCCCCAGCATTTT. The chain has TRBV30 and TRBJ1-5; D is undetermined. The CDR3 consists of 14 residues. Germline CDR1 and CDR2: GTSNPN and SVGIG (reference sequence). Between the trimmed V and J ends, which lost 2 bases and 1 base, there was a span of 9 bases.

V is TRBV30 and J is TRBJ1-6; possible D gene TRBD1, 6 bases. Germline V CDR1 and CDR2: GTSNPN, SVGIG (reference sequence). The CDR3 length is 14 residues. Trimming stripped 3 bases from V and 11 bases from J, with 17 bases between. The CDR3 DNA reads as TGTGCCTGGAGCTTACAGGGTGCGGGGGCACCCCTCCACTTT. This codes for CAWSLQGAGAPLHF.

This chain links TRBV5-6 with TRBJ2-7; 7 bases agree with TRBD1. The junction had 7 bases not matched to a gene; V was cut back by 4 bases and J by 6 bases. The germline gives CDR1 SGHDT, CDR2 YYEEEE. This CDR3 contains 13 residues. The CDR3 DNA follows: TGTGCCAGCAGCCGACCACAGGGGACCGAGCAGTACTTC. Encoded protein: CASSRPQGTEQYF.

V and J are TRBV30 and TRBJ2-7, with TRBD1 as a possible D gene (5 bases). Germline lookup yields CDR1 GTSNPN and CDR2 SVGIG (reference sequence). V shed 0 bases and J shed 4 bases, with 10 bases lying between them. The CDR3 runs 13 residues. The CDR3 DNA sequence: TGTGCCTGGAGTGTACAGGCTTCATACGAGCAGTACTTC. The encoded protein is CAWSVQASYEQYF.

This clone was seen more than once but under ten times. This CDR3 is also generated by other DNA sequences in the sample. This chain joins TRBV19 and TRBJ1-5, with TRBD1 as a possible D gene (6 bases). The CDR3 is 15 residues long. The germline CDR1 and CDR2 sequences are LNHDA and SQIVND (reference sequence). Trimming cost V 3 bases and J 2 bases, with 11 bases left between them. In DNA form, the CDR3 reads TGTGCCAGTAGTATTGGGGGGGGCGGCAATCAGCCCCAGCATTTT. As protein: CASSIGGGGNQPQHF.

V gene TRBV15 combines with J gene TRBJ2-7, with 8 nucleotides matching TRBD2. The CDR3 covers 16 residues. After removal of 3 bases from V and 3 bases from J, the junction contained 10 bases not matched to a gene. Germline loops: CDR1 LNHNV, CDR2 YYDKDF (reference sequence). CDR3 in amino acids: CATSRERAGEHYEQYF. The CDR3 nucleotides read TGTGCCACCAGCAGGGAACGAGCGGGGGAGCACTACGAGCAGTACTTC.